Below are 22 T cell receptor beta chains sequenced from a single sample in a study of regulatory T cells in long-lasting Graves disease. The time point here: newly diagnosed GD, antithyroid drugs for less than 3 months. Extracted PBMC RNA gave rise to the TCR library. Libraries of TCR beta came from iRepertoire HTBI primers plus Arm-PCR of CDR3 regions. MiXCR was run by TCRdb on the multiplex PCR reads, yielding one entry per CDR3 protein. The table includes some 460,000 distinct CDR3 sequences, roughly 17% detected once. The sample was also linked to a second study, of T cells in Graves' hyperthyroidism and ophthalmopathy.

Sample: peripheral blood mononuclear cells (PBMCs), taken at new diagnosis, from a patient treated with antithyroid drugs. Receptors originate from a middle-aged man with Graves disease.

This clonotype was observed many times. The genes are TRBV30 and TRBJ2-3; the match to TRBD1 covers 7 bases. The CDR3 has 15 amino acids. The germline CDR1 and CDR2 sequences are GTSNPN and SVGIG (reference sequence). The V segment lost 3 bases and the J segment 5 bases; nucleotides outside the gene matches: 11. The CDR3 sequence: CAWRSGQEYRDTQYF. CDR3 nucleotide sequence: TGTGCCTGGAGGTCTGGACAGGAGTATAGAGATACGCAGTATTTT.

In its sample, this clonotype was seen many times. V and J are TRBV3-1 and TRBJ1-2; TRBD1 aligns across 8 bases. The trim removed 4 bases at V and 12 bases at J, leaving 7 bases unmatched. CDR1 is LGHDT, CDR2 YNNKEL, per germline (reference sequence). This CDR3 has 12 residues. The CDR3 nucleotides are TGTGCCAGCAGCCGCCCAGGACAGGGTAACACCTTC. Translation gives CASSRPGQGNTF.

In this sample, this clonotype turned up many times. V gene TRBV11-2 combines with J gene TRBJ2-7; D call uncertain. V dropped 2 bases and J dropped 0 bases, with 8 bases sitting between them. This CDR3 spans 14 amino acids. CDR1 and CDR2 (germline): SGHAT, FQNNGV. CDR3 sequence reads: CASSLRMSSYEQYF. The CDR3 DNA reads as TGTGCCAGCAGCTTAAGGATGAGCTCCTACGAGCAGTACTTC.

This clonotype was recorded many times. This rearrangement joins TRBV30 to TRBJ2-4, with a tentative D call TRBD2 (6 bases). This CDR3 comprises 14 residues. Germline V gene sequence: CDR1 GTSNPN, CDR2 SVGIG (reference sequence). Trimming removed 4 bases at V and 6 bases at J, with 16 bases between. DNA for the CDR3: TGTGCCTGGACGGGAGAGAAGAAAATAAACATTCAGTACTTC. Its translation is CAWTGEKKINIQYF. The variable domain in full, completed from reference TRBV30 and TRBJ2-4, reads SQTIHQWPATLVQPVGSPLSLECTVEGTSNPNLYWYRQAAGRGLQLLFYSVGIGQISSEVPQNLSASRPQDRQFILSSKKLLLSDSGFYLCAWTGEKKINIQYFGAGTRLSVL.

There are many counts of this clonotype. The chain has TRBV30 and TRBJ2-1; D call uncertain. Germline CDR1 reads GTSNPN; CDR2 reads SVGIG (reference sequence). The CDR3 loop spans 13 amino acids. Trimming shortened V by 0 bases and J by 3 bases, and 6 bases separated the two germline ends. DNA of the CDR3: TGTGCCTGGAGTGTAACTGACTACAATGAGCAGTTCTTC. The encoded protein is CAWSVTDYNEQFF.

This clonotype was observed a few times. The rearrangement joins TRBV10-1 to TRBJ1-1, with D uncertain. Trimming took 0 bases from V and 2 from J, leaving 4 bases between them. The CDR3 contains 13 residues. Germline CDR1 reads WNHNN; CDR2 reads SYGVQD (reference sequence). CDR3 bases: TGCGCCAGCAGTGAGTCGATCAACACTGAAGCTTTCTTT. As protein: CASSESINTEAFF.

At least ten counts were recorded for this clonotype. The chain carries TRBV12-3 or TRBV12-4 and TRBJ1-1; D call uncertain. The CDR3 has 14 residues. V lost 7 bases to trimming and J lost 2 bases, with 14 bases between them. Here the CDR3 reads CASTLTKGNTEAFF. CDR3 DNA: TGTGCCAGCACCCTGACCAAGGGTAACACTGAAGCTTTCTTT.

V and J are TRBV5-1 and TRBJ2-5, with D perhaps given as TRBD1 or TRBD2 (6 bases each). Looked up from germline, CDR1 is SGHRS and CDR2 is YFSETQ. Trimming left V 3 bases short and J 4 bases short, with 16 bases between. The CDR3 consists of 15 residues. CDR3 amino acids: CASSSGALGRETQYF. As DNA, the CDR3 is TGCGCCAGCAGCTCGGGGGCACTAGGGCGAGAGACCCAGTACTTC.

The chain couples TRBV20-1 to TRBJ2-7; D might be TRBD2 (7 bases). Germline V gene lookup returns CDR1 DFQATT and CDR2 SNEGSKA (reference sequence). The CDR3 totals 15 residues. With 6 bases removed from V and 2 bases from J, the gap between germline ends came to 20 bases. Written as DNA, the CDR3 is TGCAGTGCCTATGAAAGGGGGGGGTCCCCCTACGAGCAGTACTTC. This gives the protein CSAYERGGSPYEQYF.

This clonotype appeared many times. V usage is TRBV28 and J usage is TRBJ2-7; the D is unclear. Trimming pared 4 bases from V and 2 bases from J, leaving 12 bases between. CDR1 is MDHEN and CDR2 is SYDVKM in the germline V gene. The CDR3 is 14 amino acids. CDR3 bases: TGTGCCAGCAGTTCTTATACAGCTCCCTACGAGCAGTACTTC. Its protein product is CASSSYTAPYEQYF.

This clonotype was detected ten times or more. V and J are TRBV3-1 and TRBJ2-2; TRBD1 matches at 7 bases. Trimming at V came to 2 bases and at J to 2 bases, leaving 11 bases not matched to a gene. The CDR3 length is 18 residues. CDR1 is LGHDT and CDR2 is YNNKEL in the germline V gene (reference sequence). The CDR3: CASSQPPGRGLNTGELFF. CDR3 nucleotides: TGTGCCAGCAGCCAACCTCCCGGAAGGGGGCTAAACACCGGGGAGCTGTTTTTT.

This clonotype occurred many times. The V call is TRBV3-1, the J call TRBJ1-2; D gene unclear. In germline, CDR1 is LGHDT, CDR2 YNNKEL (reference sequence). The length of the CDR3 is 12 residues. Trimming removed 4 bases at V and 4 bases at J, with 7 bases between. For the CDR3, the DNA is TGTGCCAGCAGCCCGGCGGGCTATGGCTACACCTTC. This sequence encodes CASSPAGYGYTF.

In this sample, this clonotype turned up many times. The rearrangement joins TRBV10-3 to TRBJ2-7; the D is unclear. The length of the CDR3 is 13 residues. V was trimmed by 8 bases and J by 3 bases, leaving 14 bases between them. Germline CDR1 ENHRY, CDR2 SYGVKD. The CDR3 region has the DNA TGTGCCATCCGACCGGGCCACGACTACGAGCAGTACTTC. It specifies CAIRPGHDYEQYF.

This clonotype showed up many times. The junction shows a germline mismatch at one end, possibly a read error. The V gene is TRBV5-1, the J gene TRBJ2-3; 8 nucleotides align to TRBD1. Germline V gene sequence: CDR1 SGHRS, CDR2 YFSETQ. The CDR3 totals 13 residues. CDR3 sequence: CASSMTGADTQYF. In DNA form, the CDR3 reads TGTGCCAGCAGCATGACAGGGGCAGATACGCAGTATTTT.

The chain is built from TRBV19 and TRBJ1-2, with D possibly being TRBD1 (6 bases). Trimming stripped 7 bases from V and 8 bases from J, with 17 bases between. Germline CDR1 and CDR2: LNHDA and SQIVND (reference sequence). The CDR3 is 13 residues long. The CDR3 loop reads CASTVRGATGYTF. Written as DNA, the CDR3 is TGTGCCAGTACGGTTCGGGGGGCTACAGGCTACACCTTC.

This clonotype showed up many times. V usage is TRBV5-1 and J usage is TRBJ2-1; 10 bases are shared with TRBD1. The CDR3 has 15 amino acids. Germline CDR1 and CDR2: SGHRS and YFSETQ. V lost 3 bases to trimming and J lost 6 bases; unmatched junction nucleotides: 6. This CDR3 reads CASSYSGTGVNEQFF. The DNA for the CDR3 is TGCGCCAGCAGCTACTCCGGGACAGGGGTCAATGAGCAGTTCTTC.

The chain carries TRBV29-1 and TRBJ2-7; D possibly corresponds to TRBD1 (6 bases). This CDR3 region has 14 residues. Trimming took 4 bases from V and 0 from J, leaving 13 bases between them. Germline lookup yields CDR1 SQVTM and CDR2 ANQGSEA. The CDR3 loop is CSVGGGRVSYEQYF. The CDR3, as DNA: TGCAGCGTTGGTGGGGGCAGGGTCTCCTACGAGCAGTACTTC.

DNA of the CDR3: TGTGCCAGCAGTTTTCCGGGGGCGGGCGAGCAGTACTTC. This translates into CASSFPGAGEQYF. The chain carries TRBV28 and TRBJ2-7; D tentatively fits TRBD1 or TRBD2 (6 bases each). The CDR3 is made up of 13 amino acids. V lost 3 bases and J 6 bases, leaving 12 bases between the germline ends. Per germline, CDR1 MDHEN and CDR2 SYDVKM.

This clonotype was observed once. The rearrangement uses TRBV5-8 and TRBJ2-5; 11 bases line up with TRBD2. The germline gives CDR1 SGHTS, CDR2 YDEGEE. The CDR3 is 16 residues long. Unmatched junction bases numbered 8, after V lost 3 bases and J lost 4 bases. CDR3 in DNA: TGTGCCAGCAGCTGGAATAGCGGGAGGGCCCGAGAGACCCAGTACTTC. As protein: CASSWNSGRARETQYF.

J is TRBJ1-3 and V is TRBV18; D is undetermined. There are 15 residues in the CDR3. Trimming took off 3 bases at V and 2 bases at J, with 11 bases between the two ends. Germline V gene data show CDR1 as KGHSH and CDR2 as LQKENI. CDR3 bases: TGTGCCAGCTCACCCGAAACAGAAACTGGAAACACCATATATTTT. Residues: CASSPETETGNTIYF.

This clonotype was seen repeatedly, ten times or more. The chain uses TRBV5-1 and TRBJ2-7, with a tentative D call TRBD1 (6 bases). This CDR3 is built from 15 residues. Trimming took 3 bases from V and 4 from J, leaving 17 bases between them. Germline CDR1 is SGHRS and CDR2 is YFSETQ. The CDR3 region is CASSWSLGQKYEQYF. The CDR3 DNA is TGCGCCAGCAGCTGGAGCCTAGGACAGAAATACGAGCAGTACTTC.

At least ten counts were recorded for this clonotype. V is TRBV20-1 and J is TRBJ2-2; 9 nucleotides agree with TRBD1. V shed 6 bases, J shed 7 bases, and the junction held 6 bases outside the gene matches. Germline V CDR1 and CDR2: DFQATT, SNEGSKA (reference sequence). The CDR3 is made up of 13 amino acids. CDR3 nucleotides: TGCAGTGCGACCGGGACAGGGTTCGGGGAGCTGTTTTTT. Translated: CSATGTGFGELFF.